Listed below are T cell receptor beta chains from one sample, sequenced in a study of T cell responses to AZD1222 COVID-19 vaccine. Assay used: immunoSEQ multiplex PCR; TCRdb lists only in-frame clones, some missing. The sample yields some 170,000 clones, under 95% seen once. The material sequenced was peripheral blood, taken 28 days after the second AZD1222 dose. The receptors shown here come from an adult who received the AZD1222 COVID-19 vaccine. The CDR3 runs from the conserved cysteine through the conserved F or W. The D gene is left open where the match is weak.

-,TRBJ2-1,TRBV11-2,CASSLDGSLDFSSYNEQFF,TGTGCCAGCAGCTTAGATGGGTCGTTGGATTTTAGCTCCTACAATGAGCAGTTCTTC
TRBD2,TRBJ2-7,TRBV29-1,CSVELLAGESYEQYF,TGCAGCGTTGAGCTACTAGCGGGAGAGAGCTACGAGCAGTACTTC
-,TRBJ2-7,TRBV9,CASSVRQGSYEQYF,TGTGCCAGCAGCGTACGGCAGGGCTCCTACGAGCAGTACTTC
TRBD1,TRBJ1-1,TRBV7-9,CARGQLNTEAFF,TGTGCCAGGGGACAGCTCAACACTGAAGCTTTCTTT
-,TRBJ1-1,TRBV6-1,CASSEWSTEAFF,TGTGCCAGCAGTGAATGGAGCACTGAAGCTTTCTTT
-,TRBJ1-5,TRBV7-8,CASSSSRTLGQPQHF,TGTGCCAGCAGCTCCTCCCGGACCCTTGGGCAGCCCCAGCATTTT
-,TRBJ1-4,TRBV2,CASSAGYTNEKLFF,TGTGCCAGCAGTGCAGGGTATACTAATGAAAAACTGTTTTTT
-,TRBJ2-7,TRBV28,CASSSAGQYEQYF,TGTGCCAGCAGTTCCGCAGGCCAATACGAGCAGTACTTC
-,TRBJ1-3,TRBV18,CASSLGPLSGNTIYF,TGTGCCAGCTCCCTCGGACCGCTCTCTGGAAACACCATATATTTT
-,TRBJ2-7,TRBV20-1,CSASPGVAAYEQYF,TGCAGTGCTAGTCCCGGGGTAGCGGCCTACGAGCAGTACTTC
-,TRBJ1-6,TRBV27,CASSSTGANSPLHF,TGTGCCAGCAGCTCAACGGGGGCTAATTCACCCCTCCACTTT
TRBD2,TRBJ2-7,TRBV5-6,CASSFLAGAYEQYF,TGTGCCAGCAGCTTTCTAGCGGGGGCCTACGAGCAGTACTTC
-,TRBJ1-2,TRBV9,CASSSPLGGYTF,TGTGCCAGCAGCTCTCCCCTGGGAGGCTACACCTTC
TRBD1,TRBJ1-3,TRBV6-1,CASSDWTGGAGNTIYF,TGTGCCAGCAGTGATTGGACAGGGGGCGCTGGAAACACCATATATTTT
TRBD1,TRBJ1-2,TRBV29-1,CSVGGGPFGYTF,TGCAGCGTTGGAGGGGGCCCATTTGGCTACACCTTC